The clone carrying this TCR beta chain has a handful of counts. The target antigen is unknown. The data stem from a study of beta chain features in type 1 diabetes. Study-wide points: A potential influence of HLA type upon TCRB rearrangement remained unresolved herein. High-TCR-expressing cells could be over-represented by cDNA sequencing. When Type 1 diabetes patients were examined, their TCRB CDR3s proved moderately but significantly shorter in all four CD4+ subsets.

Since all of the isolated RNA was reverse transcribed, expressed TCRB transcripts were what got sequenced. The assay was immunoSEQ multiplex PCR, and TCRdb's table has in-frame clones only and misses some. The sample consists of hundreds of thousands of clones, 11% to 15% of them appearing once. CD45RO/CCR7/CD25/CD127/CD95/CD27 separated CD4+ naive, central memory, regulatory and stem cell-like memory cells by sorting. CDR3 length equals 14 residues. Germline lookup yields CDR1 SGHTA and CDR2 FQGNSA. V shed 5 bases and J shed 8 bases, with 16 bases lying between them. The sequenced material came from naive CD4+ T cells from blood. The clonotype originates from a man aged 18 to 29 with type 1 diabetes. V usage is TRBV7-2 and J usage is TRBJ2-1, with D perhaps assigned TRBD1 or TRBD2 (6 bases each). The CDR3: CASSRGGDKYEQFF. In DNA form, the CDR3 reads TGTGCCAGCAGCCGGGGCGGGGACAAATATGAGCAGTTCTTC.